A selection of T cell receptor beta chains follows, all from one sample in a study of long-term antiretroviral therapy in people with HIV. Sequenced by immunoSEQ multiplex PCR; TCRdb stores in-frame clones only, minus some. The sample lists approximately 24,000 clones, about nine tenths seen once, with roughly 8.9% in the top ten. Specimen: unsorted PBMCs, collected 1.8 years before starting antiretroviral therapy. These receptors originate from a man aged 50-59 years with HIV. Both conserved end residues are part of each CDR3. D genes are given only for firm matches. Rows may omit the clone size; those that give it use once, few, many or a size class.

CASSWGLAGTDTQYF,TGTGCCAGCAGTTGGGGGCTAGCGGGCACAGATACGCAGTATTTT,TRBJ2-3,TRBV6-6,-,-
CASSSMGFFTGELFF,TGTGCCAGCAGCTCTATGGGCTTCTTCACCGGGGAGCTGTTTTTT,TRBJ2-2,TRBV5-8,-,once
CASSIMAQSYNEQFF,TGTGCCAGTAGTATAATGGCTCAGTCCTACAATGAGCAGTTCTTC,TRBJ2-1,TRBV19,-,-
CASSLDRAYNEQFF,TGTGCCAGCAGCCTGGACAGGGCCTACAATGAGCAGTTCTTC,TRBJ2-1,TRBV7-8,TRBD1,-
CASSLQGQIYGYTF,TGTGCCAGCAGCTTGCAGGGGCAGATCTATGGCTACACCTTC,TRBJ1-2,TRBV5-5,-,-
CASSLLTGVRETQYF,TGTGCCAGCAGCTTACTGACAGGGGTTAGAGAGACCCAGTACTTC,TRBJ2-5,TRBV5-5,TRBD1,-
CASSAGQITNYGYTF,TGTGCCAGCAGCGCCGGACAGATCACTAACTATGGCTACACCTTC,TRBJ1-2,TRBV9,-,-
CASSLTRASTGELFF,TGTGCCAGCAGCTTAACAAGGGCGAGCACCGGGGAGCTGTTTTTT,TRBJ2-2,TRBV7-3,-,-
CASDSSSYEQYF,TGTGCCAGCGACTCCAGCTCCTACGAGCAGTACTTC,TRBJ2-7,TRBV28,-,-
CASSEQGNNQPQHF,TGTGCCAGCAGTGAACAGGGGAACAATCAGCCCCAGCATTTT,TRBJ1-5,TRBV6-4,TRBD1,once
CASSSPLTGGIAAFF,TGTGCCAGCAGTTCACCCCTAACAGGGGGCATCGCAGCTTTCTTT,TRBJ1-1,TRBV28,TRBD1,-
CASSVAPMNTEAFF,TGTGCCAGCAGTGTGGCGCCAATGAACACTGAAGCTTTCTTT,TRBJ1-1,TRBV2,-,-
CASSVENRRTQYF,TGTGCCAGCAGCGTAGAAAATCGAAGGACGCAGTATTTT,TRBJ2-3,TRBV9,-,-
CASSPPSQGIETQYF,TGTGCCAGCTCACCACCGTCACAGGGAATAGAGACCCAGTACTTC,TRBJ2-5,TRBV18,-,-